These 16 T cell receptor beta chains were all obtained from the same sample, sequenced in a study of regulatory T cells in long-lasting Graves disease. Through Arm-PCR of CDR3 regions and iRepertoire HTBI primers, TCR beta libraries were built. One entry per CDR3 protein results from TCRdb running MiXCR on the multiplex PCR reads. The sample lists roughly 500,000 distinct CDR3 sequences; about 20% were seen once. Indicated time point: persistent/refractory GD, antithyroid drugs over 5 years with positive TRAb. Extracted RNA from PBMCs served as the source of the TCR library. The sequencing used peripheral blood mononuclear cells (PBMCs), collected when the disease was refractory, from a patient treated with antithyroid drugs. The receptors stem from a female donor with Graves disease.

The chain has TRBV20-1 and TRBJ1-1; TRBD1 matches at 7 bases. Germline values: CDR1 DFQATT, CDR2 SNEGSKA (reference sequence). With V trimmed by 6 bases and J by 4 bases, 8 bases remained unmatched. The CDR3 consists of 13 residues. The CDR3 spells CSALDRVGTEAFF. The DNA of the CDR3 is TGCAGTGCCCTCGACAGGGTAGGCACTGAAGCTTTCTTT.

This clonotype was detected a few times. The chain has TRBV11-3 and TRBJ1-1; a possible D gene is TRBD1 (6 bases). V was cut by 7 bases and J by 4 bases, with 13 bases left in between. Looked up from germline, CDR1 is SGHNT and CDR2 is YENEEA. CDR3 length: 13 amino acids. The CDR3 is CASNEGVGTEAFF. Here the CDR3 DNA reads TGTGCCAGCAACGAGGGGGTCGGCACTGAAGCTTTCTTT.

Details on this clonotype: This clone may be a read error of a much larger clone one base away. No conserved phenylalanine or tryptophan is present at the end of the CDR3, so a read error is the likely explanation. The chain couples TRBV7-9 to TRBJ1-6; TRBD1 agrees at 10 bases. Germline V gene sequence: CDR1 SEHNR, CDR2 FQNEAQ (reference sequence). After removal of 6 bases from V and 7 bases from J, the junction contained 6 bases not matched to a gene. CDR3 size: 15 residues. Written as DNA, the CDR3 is TGTGCCAGCAGTGCGACAGGGGGCGCGAATTCACCCCTCCACTCT. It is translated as CASSATGGANSPLHS.

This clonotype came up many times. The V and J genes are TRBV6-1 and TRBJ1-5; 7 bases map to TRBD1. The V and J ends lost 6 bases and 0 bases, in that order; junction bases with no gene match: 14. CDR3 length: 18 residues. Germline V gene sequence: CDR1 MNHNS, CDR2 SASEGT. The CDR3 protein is CASSKHRDSAHSNQPQHF. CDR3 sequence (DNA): TGTGCCAGCAGCAAACACCGGGACAGCGCCCATAGCAATCAGCCCCAGCATTTT.

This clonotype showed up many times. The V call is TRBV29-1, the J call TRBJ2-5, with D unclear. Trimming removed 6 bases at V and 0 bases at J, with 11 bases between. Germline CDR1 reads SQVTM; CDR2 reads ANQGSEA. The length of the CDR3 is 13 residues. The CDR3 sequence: CSVERPNQETQYF. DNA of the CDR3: TGCAGCGTCGAACGACCAAACCAAGAGACCCAGTACTTC.

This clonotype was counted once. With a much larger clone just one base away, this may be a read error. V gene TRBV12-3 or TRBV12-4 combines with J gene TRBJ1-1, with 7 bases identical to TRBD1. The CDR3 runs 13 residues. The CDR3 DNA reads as TGTGCCAGCAGTACAGGGGATTACACTGAAGCTTCCTTT. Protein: CASSTGDYTEASF.

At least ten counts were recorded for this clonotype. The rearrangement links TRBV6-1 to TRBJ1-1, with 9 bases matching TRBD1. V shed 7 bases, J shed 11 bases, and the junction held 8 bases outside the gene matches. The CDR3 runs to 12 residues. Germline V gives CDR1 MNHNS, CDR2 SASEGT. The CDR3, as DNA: TGTGCCAGCATTAATCAGGGACAGGGTGCTTTCTTT. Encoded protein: CASINQGQGAFF.

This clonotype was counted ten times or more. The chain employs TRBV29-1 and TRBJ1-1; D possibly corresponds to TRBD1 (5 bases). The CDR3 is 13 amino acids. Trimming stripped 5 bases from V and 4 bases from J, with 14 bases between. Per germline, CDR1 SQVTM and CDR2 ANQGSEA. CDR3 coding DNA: TGCAGCGTTCGTGCCAGGGAGGGCACTGAAGCTTTCTTT. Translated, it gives CSVRAREGTEAFF.

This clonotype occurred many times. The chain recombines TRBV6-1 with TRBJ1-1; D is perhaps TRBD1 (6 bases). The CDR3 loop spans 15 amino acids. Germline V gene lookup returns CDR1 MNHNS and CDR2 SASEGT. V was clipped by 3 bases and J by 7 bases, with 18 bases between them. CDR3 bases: TGTGCCAGCAGTGAGAGTGGACAGCCAACCAGTGAAGCTTTCTTT. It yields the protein CASSESGQPTSEAFF.

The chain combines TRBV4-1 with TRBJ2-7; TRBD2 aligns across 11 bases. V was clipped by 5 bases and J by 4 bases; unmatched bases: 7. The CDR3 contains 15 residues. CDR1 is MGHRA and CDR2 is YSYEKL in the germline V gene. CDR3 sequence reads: CASSVSTSGKYEQYF. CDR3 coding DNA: TGCGCCAGCAGCGTCTCGACTAGCGGGAAGTACGAGCAGTACTTC.

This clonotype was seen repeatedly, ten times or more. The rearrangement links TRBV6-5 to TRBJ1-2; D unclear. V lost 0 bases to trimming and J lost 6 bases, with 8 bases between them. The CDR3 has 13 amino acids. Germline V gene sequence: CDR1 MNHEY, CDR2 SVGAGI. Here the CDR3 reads CASSYSNQDGYTF. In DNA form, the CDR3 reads TGTGCCAGCAGTTACTCGAATCAGGATGGCTACACCTTC.

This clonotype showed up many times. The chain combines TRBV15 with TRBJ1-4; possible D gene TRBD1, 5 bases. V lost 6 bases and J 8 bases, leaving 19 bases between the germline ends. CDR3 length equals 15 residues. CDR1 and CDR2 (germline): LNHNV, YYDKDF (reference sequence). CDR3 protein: CATRNLDSFGEKLFF. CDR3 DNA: TGTGCCACCAGAAACTTAGACAGCTTTGGGGAAAAACTGTTTTTT.

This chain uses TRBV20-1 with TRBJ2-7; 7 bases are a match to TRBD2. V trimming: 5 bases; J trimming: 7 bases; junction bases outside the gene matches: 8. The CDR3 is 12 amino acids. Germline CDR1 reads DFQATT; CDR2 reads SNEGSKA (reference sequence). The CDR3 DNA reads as TGCAGTGCTGGATTGGGAGGGCGGGAGCAGTACTTC. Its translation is CSAGLGGREQYF.

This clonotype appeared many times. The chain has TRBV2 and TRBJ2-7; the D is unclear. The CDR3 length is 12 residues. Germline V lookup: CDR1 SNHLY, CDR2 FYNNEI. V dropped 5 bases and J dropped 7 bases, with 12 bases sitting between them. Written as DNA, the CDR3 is TGTGCCAGCAGTCCCCAGATCGGGGAGCAGTACTTC. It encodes CASSPQIGEQYF.

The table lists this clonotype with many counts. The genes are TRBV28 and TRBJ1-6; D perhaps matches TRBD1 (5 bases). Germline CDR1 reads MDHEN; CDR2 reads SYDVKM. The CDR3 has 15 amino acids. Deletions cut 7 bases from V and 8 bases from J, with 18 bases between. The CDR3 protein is CASKTQDRDHSPLHF. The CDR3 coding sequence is TGTGCCAGCAAAACACAAGACCGGGACCATTCACCCCTCCACTTT. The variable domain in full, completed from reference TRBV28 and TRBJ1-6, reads DVKVTQSSRYLVKRTGEKVFLECVQDMDHENMFWYRQDPGLGLRLIYFSYDVKMKEKGDIPEGYSVSREKKERFSLILESASTNQTSMYLCASKTQDRDHSPLHFGNGTRLTVT.

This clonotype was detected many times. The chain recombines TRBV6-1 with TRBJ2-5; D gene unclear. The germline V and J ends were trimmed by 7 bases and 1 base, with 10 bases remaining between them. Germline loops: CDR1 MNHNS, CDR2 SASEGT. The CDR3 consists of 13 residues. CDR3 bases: TGTGCCAGCACTTCGACACCCCAAGAGACCCAGTACTTC. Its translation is CASTSTPQETQYF.